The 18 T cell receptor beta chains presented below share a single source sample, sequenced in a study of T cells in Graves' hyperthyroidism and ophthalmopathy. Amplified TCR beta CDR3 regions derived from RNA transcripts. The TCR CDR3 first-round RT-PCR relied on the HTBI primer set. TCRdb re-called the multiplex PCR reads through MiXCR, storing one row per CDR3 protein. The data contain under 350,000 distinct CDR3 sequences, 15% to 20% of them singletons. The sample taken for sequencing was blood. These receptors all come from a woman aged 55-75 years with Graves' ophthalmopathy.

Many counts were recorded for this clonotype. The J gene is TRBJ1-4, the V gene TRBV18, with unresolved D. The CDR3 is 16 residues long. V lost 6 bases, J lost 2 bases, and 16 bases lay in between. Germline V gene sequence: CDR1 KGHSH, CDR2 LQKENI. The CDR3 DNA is TGTGCCAGCTCGTCGGGAGTCGGGTTCACTAATGAAAAACTGTTTTTT. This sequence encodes CASSSGVGFTNEKLFF.

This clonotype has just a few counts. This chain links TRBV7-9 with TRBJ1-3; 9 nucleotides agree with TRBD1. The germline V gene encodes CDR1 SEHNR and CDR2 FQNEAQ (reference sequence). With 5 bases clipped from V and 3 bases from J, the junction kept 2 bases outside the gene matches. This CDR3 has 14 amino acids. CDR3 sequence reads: CASSPDRGGNTIYF. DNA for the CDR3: TGTGCCAGCAGCCCGGACAGGGGTGGAAACACCATATATTTT.

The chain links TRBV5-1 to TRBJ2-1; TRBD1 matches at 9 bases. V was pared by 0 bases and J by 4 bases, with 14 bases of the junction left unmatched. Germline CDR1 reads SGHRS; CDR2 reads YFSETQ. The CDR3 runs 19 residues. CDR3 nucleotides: TGCGCCAGCAGCTTGGGGCTTACAACAGGGGGCGCGAGGTACAATGAGCAGTTCTTC. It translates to CASSLGLTTGGARYNEQFF.

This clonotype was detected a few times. CDR3 DNA: TGTGCCAGCAGTTGGGGACAGGGGTCCCATACGCAGTATTTT. This codes for CASSWGQGSHTQYF. The chain is built from TRBV2 and TRBJ2-3; 10 bases match TRBD1. The CDR3 length is 14 residues. The germline gives CDR1 SNHLY, CDR2 FYNNEI. J lost 7 bases, V lost 5 bases, and 6 bases had no gene match.

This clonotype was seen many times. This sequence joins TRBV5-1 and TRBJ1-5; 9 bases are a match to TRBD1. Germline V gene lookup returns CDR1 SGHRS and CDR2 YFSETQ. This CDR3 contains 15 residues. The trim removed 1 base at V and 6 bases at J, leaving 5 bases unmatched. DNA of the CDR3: TGCGCCAGCAGCTTGACTGGACAGGGGAGTCAGCCCCAGCATTTT. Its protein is CASSLTGQGSQPQHF.

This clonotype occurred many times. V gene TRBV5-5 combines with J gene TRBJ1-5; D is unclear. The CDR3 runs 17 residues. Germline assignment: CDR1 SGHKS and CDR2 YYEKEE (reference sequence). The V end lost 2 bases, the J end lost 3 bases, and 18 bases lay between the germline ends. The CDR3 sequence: CASSLDMFKGANQPQHF. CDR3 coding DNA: TGTGCCAGCAGCTTAGACATGTTTAAAGGCGCCAATCAGCCCCAGCATTTT. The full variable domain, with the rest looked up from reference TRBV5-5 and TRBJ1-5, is DAGVTQSPTHLIKTRGQQVTLRCSPISGHKSVSWYQQVLGQGPQFIFQYYEKEERGRGNFPDRFSARQFPNYSSELNVNALLLGDSALYLCASSLDMFKGANQPQHFGDGTRLSIL.

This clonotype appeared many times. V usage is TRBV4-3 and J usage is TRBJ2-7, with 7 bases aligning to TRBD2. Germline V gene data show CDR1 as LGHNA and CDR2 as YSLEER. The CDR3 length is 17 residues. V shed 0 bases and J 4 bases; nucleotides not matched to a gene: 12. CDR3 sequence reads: CASSQEGGRGRIYEQYF. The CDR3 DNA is TGCGCCAGCAGCCAAGAGGGAGGGCGGGGACGAATTTACGAGCAGTACTTC.

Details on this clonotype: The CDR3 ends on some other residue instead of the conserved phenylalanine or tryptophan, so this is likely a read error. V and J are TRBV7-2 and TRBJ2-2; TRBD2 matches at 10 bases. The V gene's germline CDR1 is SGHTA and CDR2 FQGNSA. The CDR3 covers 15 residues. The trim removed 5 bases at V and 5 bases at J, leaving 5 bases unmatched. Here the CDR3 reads CASSLGLAYTGELFL. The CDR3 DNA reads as TGTGCCAGCAGCCTGGGACTAGCGTATACCGGGGAGCTGTTTCTT.

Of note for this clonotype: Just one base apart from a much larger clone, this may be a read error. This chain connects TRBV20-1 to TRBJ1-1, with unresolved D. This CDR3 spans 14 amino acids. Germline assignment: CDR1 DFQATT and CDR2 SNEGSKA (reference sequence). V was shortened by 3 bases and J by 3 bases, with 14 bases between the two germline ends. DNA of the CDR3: TGCAGTGCTAGGTCCCCGAGCGGGTACACTGAAGCTTTCTTT. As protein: CSARSPSGYTEAFF.

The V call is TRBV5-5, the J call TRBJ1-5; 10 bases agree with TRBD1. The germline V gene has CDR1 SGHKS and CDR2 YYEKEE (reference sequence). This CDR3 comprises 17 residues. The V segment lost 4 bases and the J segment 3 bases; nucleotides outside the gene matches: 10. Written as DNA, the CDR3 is TGTGCCAGCAGCGGAACCGGGACAGGGGCCCCCAATCAGCCCCAGCATTTT. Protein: CASSGTGTGAPNQPQHF.

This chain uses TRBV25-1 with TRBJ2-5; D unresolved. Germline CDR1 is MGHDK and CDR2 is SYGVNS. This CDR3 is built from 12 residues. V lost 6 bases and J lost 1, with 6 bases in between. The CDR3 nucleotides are TGTGCCAGCAGAGCCCCCCAAGAGACCCAGTACTTC. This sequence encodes CASRAPQETQYF.

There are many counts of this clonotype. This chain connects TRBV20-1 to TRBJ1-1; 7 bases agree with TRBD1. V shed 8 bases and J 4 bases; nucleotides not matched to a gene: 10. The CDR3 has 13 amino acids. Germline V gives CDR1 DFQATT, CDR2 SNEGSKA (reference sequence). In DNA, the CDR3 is TGCAGTTCCATGGGGGCAGGGGGCACTGAAGCTTTCTTT. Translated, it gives CSSMGAGGTEAFF.

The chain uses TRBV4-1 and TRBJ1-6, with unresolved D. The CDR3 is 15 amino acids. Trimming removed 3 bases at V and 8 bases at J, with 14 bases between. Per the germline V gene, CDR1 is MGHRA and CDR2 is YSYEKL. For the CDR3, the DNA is TGCGCCAGCAGCCAGCGGTTTTTAATTGATTCACCCCTCCACTTT. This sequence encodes CASSQRFLIDSPLHF.

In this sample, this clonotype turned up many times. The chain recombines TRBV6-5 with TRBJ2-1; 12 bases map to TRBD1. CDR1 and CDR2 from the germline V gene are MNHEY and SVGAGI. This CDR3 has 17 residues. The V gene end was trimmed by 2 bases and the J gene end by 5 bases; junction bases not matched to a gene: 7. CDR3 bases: TGTGCCAGCAGTTACGCCGCCGGGACAGGGGGCAACAATGAGCAGTTCTTC. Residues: CASSYAAGTGGNNEQFF.

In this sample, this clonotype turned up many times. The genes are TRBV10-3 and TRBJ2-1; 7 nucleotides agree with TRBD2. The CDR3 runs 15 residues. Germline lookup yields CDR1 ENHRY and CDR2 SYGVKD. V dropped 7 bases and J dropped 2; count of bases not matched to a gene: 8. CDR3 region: CAIKGLAEPYNEQFF. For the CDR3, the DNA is TGTGCCATCAAGGGCCTAGCGGAGCCCTACAATGAGCAGTTCTTC.

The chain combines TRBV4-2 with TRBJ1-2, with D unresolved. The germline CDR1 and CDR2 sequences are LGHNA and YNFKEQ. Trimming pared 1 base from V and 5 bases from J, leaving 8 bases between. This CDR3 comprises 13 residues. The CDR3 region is CASSQVGLYGYTF. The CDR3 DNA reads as TGTGCCAGCAGCCAAGTCGGGCTTTATGGCTACACCTTC.

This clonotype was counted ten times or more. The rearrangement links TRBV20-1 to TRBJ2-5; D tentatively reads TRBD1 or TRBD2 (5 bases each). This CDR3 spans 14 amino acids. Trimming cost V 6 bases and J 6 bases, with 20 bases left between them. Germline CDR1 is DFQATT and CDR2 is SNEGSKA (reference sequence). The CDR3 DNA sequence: TGCAGTGCCCCCCCGGTTGAGCCGGGGCAGACCCAGTACTTC. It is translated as CSAPPVEPGQTQYF.

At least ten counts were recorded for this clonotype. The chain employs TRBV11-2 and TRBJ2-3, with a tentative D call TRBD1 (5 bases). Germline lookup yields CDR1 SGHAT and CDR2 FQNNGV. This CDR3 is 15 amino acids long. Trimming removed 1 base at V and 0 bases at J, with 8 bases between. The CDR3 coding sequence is TGTGCCAGCAGCTTAGGACAGATTAGCACAGATACGCAGTATTTT. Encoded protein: CASSLGQISTDTQYF.